This T cell receptor beta chain appears in the sequencing data of a study of OX40 agonist ivuxolimab in advanced cancers. Across the study: Patients were dosed with the agonistic anti-OX40 (CD134) antibody ivuxolimab.

Per germline, CDR1 SQVTM and CDR2 ANQGSEA. J was trimmed by 2 bases and V by 7 bases; bases with no gene match: 7. This CDR3 is 13 amino acids long. Sequencing was performed with immunoSEQ multiplex PCR; in TCRdb, only in-frame clones are kept and a portion is missing. This table has some 65,000 clones, about nine tenths appearing once. As to this clone: Its antigen is not identified.

Study observations and caveats: Still undetermined is the antigen specificity of the expanded peripheral T cells. Expanded clones were, on average, more numerous in CD8+ T cells than in CD4+. By week 6 at 0.1 to 3.0 mg/kg, blood CD4+ and CD8+ T cells had expanded clonally.

Sequenced here: CD4+ or CD8+ T cells sorted from blood, sampled in a trial of the OX40 agonist ivuxolimab. The TCR originated in an adult with an advanced solid tumor such as melanoma, head and neck, liver or kidney cancer. The chain joins TRBV29-1 to TRBJ1-1, with 7 positions matching TRBD1. This CDR3 reads CSARGTENTEAFF. CDR3 nucleotide sequence: TGCAGCGCACGGGGGACAGAAAACACTGAAGCTTTCTTT.